One and the same sample provided the 10 T cell receptor beta chains below, sequenced in a study of identifying expanded T cells in peripheral blood (dated by TCRdb to about 2019). Library generation was performed with the immunoSEQ multiplex PCR assay. TCRdb retrieved this table from immuneACCESS and kept in-frame rearrangements only. Not all clones are present; in checked studies, unresolved V genes account for under half, and no reason is known for the remainder. Counted in this sample were tens of thousands of clones; nearly 90% of them appeared once. Around 6% of the sample comes from the top ten. Sample: blood. The receptor set was obtained from a person aged 18 to 70 in good health.

This chain connects TRBV5-8 to TRBJ1-1; D ambiguous. V lost 4 bases and J 5 bases, leaving 15 bases between the germline ends. Germline CDR1 is SGHTS and CDR2 is YDEGEE. The CDR3 contains 14 residues. The CDR3 spells CASSLRVLGTEAFF. The CDR3 region has the DNA TGTGCCAGCAGCCTCCGGGTCCTAGGGACTGAAGCTTTCTTT. Full variable domain (remainder filled in from reference TRBV5-8 and TRBJ1-1): EAGVTQSPTHLIKTRGQQATLRCSPISGHTSVYWYQQALGLGLQFLLWYDEGEERNRGNFPPRFSGRQFPNYSSELNVNALELEDSALYLCASSLRVLGTEAFFGQGTRLTVV.

The rearrangement joins TRBV19 to TRBJ2-3, with 7 bases aligning to TRBD1. Per germline, CDR1 LNHDA and CDR2 SQIVND (reference sequence). Losses at the gene ends were 7 bases for V and 2 bases for J; bases not matched to a gene: 6. This CDR3 is built from 14 residues. The CDR3: CASTWDRDTDTQYF. The CDR3 region has the DNA TGTGCCAGTACCTGGGACAGAGACACAGATACGCAGTATTTT.

The chain joins TRBV27 to TRBJ2-5; a possible D gene is TRBD2 (5 bases). There are 15 residues in the CDR3. Trimming stripped 6 bases from V and 4 bases from J, with 18 bases between. The germline V gene encodes CDR1 MNHEY and CDR2 SMNVEV (reference sequence). Here the CDR3 DNA reads TGTGCCAGCAGCCCAGGAAGGCCCCGGGGAGAGACCCAGTACTTC. It encodes CASSPGRPRGETQYF.

The chain joins TRBV7-9 to TRBJ1-2; 7 nucleotides agree with TRBD1. With V trimmed by 4 bases and J by 6 bases, 11 bases remained unmatched. Looked up from germline, CDR1 is SEHNR and CDR2 is FQNEAQ (reference sequence). The CDR3 covers 15 residues. The DNA for the CDR3 is TGTGCCAGCAGCTACGACAGGGTTTTAGGTAATGGCTACACCTTC. Translated, it gives CASSYDRVLGNGYTF.

The V and J genes are TRBV7-2 and TRBJ1-5; D is perhaps TRBD1 (6 bases). The germline V and J ends were trimmed by 5 bases and 2 bases, with 13 bases remaining between them. Germline V gene sequence: CDR1 SGHTA, CDR2 FQGNSA. There are 15 residues in the CDR3. The CDR3 loop is CASSAQGLGNQPQHF. CDR3 in DNA: TGTGCCAGCAGCGCACAGGGTTTGGGCAATCAGCCCCAGCATTTT.

This clone has more than one count but fewer than ten. The chain links TRBV15 to TRBJ1-2; the D gene is possibly TRBD1 (5 bases). CDR3 length: 16 amino acids. V was trimmed by 8 bases and J by 4 bases, leaving 23 bases between them. The V gene's germline CDR1 is LNHNV and CDR2 YYDKDF (reference sequence). CDR3 sequence reads: CATLTRETARTYGYTF. CDR3 DNA: TGTGCCACCCTTACTCGAGAGACAGCGCGTACCTATGGCTACACCTTC.

This rearrangement joins TRBV27 to TRBJ1-5; 8 bases agree with TRBD1. Germline loops: CDR1 MNHEY, CDR2 SMNVEV (reference sequence). V was pared by 7 bases and J by 5 bases, with 10 bases of the junction left unmatched. This CDR3 comprises 15 residues. The CDR3 reads CASIPTGGLDQPQHF. The CDR3 DNA reads as TGTGCCAGCATTCCTACAGGGGGGTTGGATCAGCCCCAGCATTTT.

The rearrangement joins TRBV5-6 to TRBJ1-2, with TRBD1 matching 7 bases. The CDR3 sequence is 16 residues long. CDR1 SGHDT and CDR2 YYEEEE come from the germline V gene. V shed 4 bases and J 1 base; nucleotides not matched to a gene: 10. The chain's CDR3 is CASSPVGQISNYGYTF. CDR3 DNA sequence: TGTGCCAGCAGCCCTGTGGGACAGATAAGTAACTATGGCTACACCTTC.

The chain uses TRBV9 and TRBJ1-1, with D maybe TRBD1 (6 bases). The CDR3 sequence is 13 residues long. The V and J ends lost 5 bases and 6 bases respectively, with 14 bases between them. Germline V CDR1 and CDR2: SGDLS, YYNGEE. CDR3 sequence: CASSGGTWAEAFF. The CDR3 bases are TGTGCCAGCAGTGGGGGCACCTGGGCTGAAGCTTTCTTT.

This sequence joins TRBV5-4 and TRBJ2-2; D is unclear. V gave up 0 bases and J gave up 5 bases, with 8 bases separating them. The CDR3 is 14 residues long. Germline lookup yields CDR1 SGHNT and CDR2 YYREEE (reference sequence). The CDR3 DNA follows: TGTGCCAGCAGCTTGGCTTCATCGACCGGGGAGCTGTTTTTT. Its protein is CASSLASSTGELFF.